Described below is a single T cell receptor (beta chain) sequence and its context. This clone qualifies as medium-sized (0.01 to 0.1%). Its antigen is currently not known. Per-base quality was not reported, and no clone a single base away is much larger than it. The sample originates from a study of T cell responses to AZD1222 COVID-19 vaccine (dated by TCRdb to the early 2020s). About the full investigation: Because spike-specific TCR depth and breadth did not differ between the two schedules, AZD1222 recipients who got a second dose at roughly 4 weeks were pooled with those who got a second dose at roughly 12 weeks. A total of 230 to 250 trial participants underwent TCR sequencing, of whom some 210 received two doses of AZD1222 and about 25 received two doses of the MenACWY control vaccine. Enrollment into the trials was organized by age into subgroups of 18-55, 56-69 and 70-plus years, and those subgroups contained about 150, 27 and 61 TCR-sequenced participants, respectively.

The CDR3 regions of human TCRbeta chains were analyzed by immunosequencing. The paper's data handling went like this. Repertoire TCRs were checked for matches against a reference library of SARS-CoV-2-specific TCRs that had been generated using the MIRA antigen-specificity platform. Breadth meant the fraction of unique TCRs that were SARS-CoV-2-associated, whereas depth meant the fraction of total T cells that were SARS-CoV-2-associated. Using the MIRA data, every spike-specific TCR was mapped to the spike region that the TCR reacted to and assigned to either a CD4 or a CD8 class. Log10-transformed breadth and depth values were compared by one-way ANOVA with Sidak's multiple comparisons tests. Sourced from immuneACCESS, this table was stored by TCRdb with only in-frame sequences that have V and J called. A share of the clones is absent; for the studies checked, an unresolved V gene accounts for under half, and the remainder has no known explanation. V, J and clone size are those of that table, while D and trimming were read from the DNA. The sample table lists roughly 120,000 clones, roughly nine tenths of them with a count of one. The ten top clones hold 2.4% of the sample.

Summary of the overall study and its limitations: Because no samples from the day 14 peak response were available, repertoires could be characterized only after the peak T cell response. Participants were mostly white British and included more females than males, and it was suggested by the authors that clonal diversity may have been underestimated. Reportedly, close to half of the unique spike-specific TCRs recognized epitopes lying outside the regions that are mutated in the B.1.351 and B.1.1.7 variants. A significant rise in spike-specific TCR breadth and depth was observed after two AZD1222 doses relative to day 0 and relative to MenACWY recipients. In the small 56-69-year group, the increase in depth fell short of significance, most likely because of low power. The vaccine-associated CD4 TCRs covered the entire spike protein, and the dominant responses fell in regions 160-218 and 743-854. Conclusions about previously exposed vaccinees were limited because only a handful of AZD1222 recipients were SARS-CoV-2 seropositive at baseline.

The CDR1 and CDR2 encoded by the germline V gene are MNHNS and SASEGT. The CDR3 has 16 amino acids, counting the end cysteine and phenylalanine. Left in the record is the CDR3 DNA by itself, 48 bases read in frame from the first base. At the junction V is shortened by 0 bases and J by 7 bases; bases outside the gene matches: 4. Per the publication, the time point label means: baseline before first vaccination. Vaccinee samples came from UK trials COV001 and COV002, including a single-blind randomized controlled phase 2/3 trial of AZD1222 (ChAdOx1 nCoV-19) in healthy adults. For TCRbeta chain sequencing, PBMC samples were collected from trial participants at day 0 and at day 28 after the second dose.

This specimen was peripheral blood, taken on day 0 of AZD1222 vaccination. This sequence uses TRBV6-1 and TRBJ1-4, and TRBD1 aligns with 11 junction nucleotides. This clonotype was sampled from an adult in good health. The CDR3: CASSEAVGTGGEKLFF. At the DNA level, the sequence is TGTGCCAGCAGTGAAGCGGTGGGGACAGGGGGTGAAAAACTGTTTTTT.